This section outlines one T cell receptor (beta chain) sequence together with its context. Antigen unknown. These data are taken from a study of graft-versus-host responses after intestinal transplantation. Study-wide results and caveats: Graft-versus-host to host-versus-graft clonal ratios in allografts were high in patients with graft-donor T cell macrochimerism.

Profiling relied on immunoSEQ multiplex PCR, and the TCRdb table lists in-frame clones only, not all of them. Among some 8,000 clones listed, about 63% were seen once. Tissue processing of the graft released intraepithelial and lamina propria lymphocytes from it. The origin of this receptor is a human patient who received an intestinal transplant, so some T cells may come from the graft donor. The sequenced sample was ileum tissue, obtained about 450 days after transplant.

Written as DNA, the CDR3 is TGCGCCAGCAGCTTGGACCGACCAGAGACCCAGTACTTC. Its protein product is CASSLDRPETQYF. V is TRBV5-1 and J is TRBJ2-5; D not resolved. Trimming stripped 0 bases from V and 4 bases from J, with 7 bases between. Germline-derived CDR1 and CDR2 are SGHRS and YFSETQ. The CDR3 spans 13 residues.